This T cell receptor beta chain was sequenced during a study of vaccination and CD4 T cells after COVID-19. Findings of the study overall: Convalescent patients showed a median 86.3% of reactive clones that were seen only post-vaccination.

V lost 2 bases to trimming and J lost 6 bases, with 13 bases between them. The CDR3 is 14 amino acids. CDR1 is KGHDR, CDR2 SFDVKD, per germline. Of note for this clonotype: Its cognate antigen is unknown.

Treatment here: approximately 9-day PBMC culture with coronavirus spike peptide pools or control peptides (ViraFEST assay). Each well received some 2.1 million PBMCs, cultured with about 11 IU/ml IL-2 and about 11 ug/ml peptide pools. Cultured CD4+ T cell DNA was sequenced using the Oncomine TCR Beta short-read assay. Via MiXCR, TCRdb re-called the PCR reads, giving one row per CDR3 protein. The sample has 10,000 to 12,000 distinct CDR3 sequences, roughly 31% seen once. The clonotype was recovered from a human donor who had recovered from COVID-19. The sequenced sample consisted of CD4+ T cells from blood, cultured in vitro. This rearrangement joins TRBV24-1 to TRBJ2-7, with D unresolved. This CDR3 reads CATSDYRAAGEQYF. The DNA of the CDR3 is TGTGCCACCAGTGATTACCGGGCCGCCGGCGAGCAGTACTTC.